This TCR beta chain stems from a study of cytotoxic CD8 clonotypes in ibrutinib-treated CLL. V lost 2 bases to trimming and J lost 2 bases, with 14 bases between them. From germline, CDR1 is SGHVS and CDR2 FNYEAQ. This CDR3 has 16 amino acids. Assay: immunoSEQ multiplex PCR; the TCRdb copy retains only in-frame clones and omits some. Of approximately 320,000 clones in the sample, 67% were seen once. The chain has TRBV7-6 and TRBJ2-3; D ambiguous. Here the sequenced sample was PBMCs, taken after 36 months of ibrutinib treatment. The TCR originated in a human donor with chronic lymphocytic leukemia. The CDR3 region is CASSLRRREATDTQYF. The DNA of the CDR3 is TGTGCCAGCAGCTTACGCCGTAGGGAAGCCACAGATACGCAGTATTTT.